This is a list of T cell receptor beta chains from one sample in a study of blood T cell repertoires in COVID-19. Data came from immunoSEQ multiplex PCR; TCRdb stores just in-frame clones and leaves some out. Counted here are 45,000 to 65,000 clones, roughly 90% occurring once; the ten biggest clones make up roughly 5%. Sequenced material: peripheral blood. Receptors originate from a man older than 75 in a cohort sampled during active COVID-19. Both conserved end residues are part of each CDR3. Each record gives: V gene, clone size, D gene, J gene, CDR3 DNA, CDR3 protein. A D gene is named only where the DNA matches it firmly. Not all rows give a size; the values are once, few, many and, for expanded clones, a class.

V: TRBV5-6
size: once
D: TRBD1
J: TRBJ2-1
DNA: TGTGCCAGCAGCGGAGGTTATGACAGGGGAATCTACAATGAGCAGTTCTTC
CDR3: CASSGGYDRGIYNEQFF

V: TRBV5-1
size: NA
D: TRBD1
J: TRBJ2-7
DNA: TGCGCCAGCAGCCTAACGGGACAGGGGGCGTCCGAGCAGTACTTC
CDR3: CASSLTGQGASEQYF

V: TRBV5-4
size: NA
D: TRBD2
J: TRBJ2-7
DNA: TGTGCCAGCAGCTTCCCTAGCGGCTACGAGCAGTACTTC
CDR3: CASSFPSGYEQYF

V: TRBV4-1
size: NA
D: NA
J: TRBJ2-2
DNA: TGCGCCAGCAGCCCACTCGACAGGGGAGGGGCCGGGGAGCTGTTTTTT
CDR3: CASSPLDRGGAGELFF

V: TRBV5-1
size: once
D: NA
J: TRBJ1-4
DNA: TGCGCCAGCAGCGAGCAGGGGTTTAATGAAAAACTGTTTTTT
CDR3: CASSEQGFNEKLFF

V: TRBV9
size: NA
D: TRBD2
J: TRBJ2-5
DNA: TGTGCCAGCAGCGTAGTTTCGGGAGGCTTAGAGACCCAGTACTTC
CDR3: CASSVVSGGLETQYF

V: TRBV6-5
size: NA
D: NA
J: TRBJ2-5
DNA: TGTGCCAGCAGTTACTCGATTGAGGACCAAGAGACCCAGTACTTC
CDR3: CASSYSIEDQETQYF

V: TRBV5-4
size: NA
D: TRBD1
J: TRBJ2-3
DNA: TGTGCCAGCAGCGAAACCGGGACAGGGTCAGATACGCAGTATTTT
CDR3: CASSETGTGSDTQYF

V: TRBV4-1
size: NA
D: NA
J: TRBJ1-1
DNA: TGCGCCAGCAGCCGAGCCGCGGGCAGGGAGGGTTTTGAAGCTTTCTTT
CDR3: CASSRAAGREGFEAFF

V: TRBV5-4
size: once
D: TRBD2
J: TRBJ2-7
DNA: TGTGCCAGCAGCACCCGACTAGCGGGAGTTTCCGAGCAGTACTTC
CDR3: CASSTRLAGVSEQYF

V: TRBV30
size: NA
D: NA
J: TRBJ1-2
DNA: TGTGCCTGGAGTGTACAGGTTCACGGCTACACCTTC
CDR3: CAWSVQVHGYTF

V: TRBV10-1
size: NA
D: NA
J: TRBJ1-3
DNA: TGCGCCAGCAGTGCCGGGTCATCTGGAAACACCATATATTTT
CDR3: CASSAGSSGNTIYF

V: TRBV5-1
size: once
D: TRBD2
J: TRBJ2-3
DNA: TGCGCCAGCAGCTGGGCTAGCGGGGGTAGCACAGATACGCAGTATTTT
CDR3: CASSWASGGSTDTQYF

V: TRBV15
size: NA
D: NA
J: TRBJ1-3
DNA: TGTGCCACCAGTAGGGAGGGATCCCTCTCTGGAAACACCATATATTTT
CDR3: CATSREGSLSGNTIYF

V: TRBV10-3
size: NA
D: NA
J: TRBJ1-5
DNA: TGTGCCATCAGTGGGCCCGGGTCAAATCAGCCCCAGCATTTT
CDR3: CAISGPGSNQPQHF

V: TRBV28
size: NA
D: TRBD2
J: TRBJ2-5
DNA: TGTGCCAGCAGTTTAACCCGGCGTGGGGGGGCCCAGTACTTC
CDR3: CASSLTRRGGAQYF

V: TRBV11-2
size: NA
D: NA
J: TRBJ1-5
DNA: TGTGCCAGCAGCTTATCCCGCGTACAGCCCCAGCATTTT
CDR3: CASSLSRVQPQHF

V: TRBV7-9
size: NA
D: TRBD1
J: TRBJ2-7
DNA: TGTGCCACAGACCGGGACAGCGGTTACGAGCAGTACTTC
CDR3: CATDRDSGYEQYF

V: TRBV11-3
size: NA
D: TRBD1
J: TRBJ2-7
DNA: TGTGCCAGCAGCCCCGGGACAGGGGGTCCCCTCTCCTACGAGCAGTACTTC
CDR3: CASSPGTGGPLSYEQYF

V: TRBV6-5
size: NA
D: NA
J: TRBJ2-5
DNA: TGTGCCAGCAGTCATTTGACAGGACCCCAAGAGACCCAGTACTTC
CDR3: CASSHLTGPQETQYF

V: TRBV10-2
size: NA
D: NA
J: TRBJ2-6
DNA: TGCGCCAGCAGTTTTAGCTCTGGGGCCAACGTCCTGACTTTC
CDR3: CASSFSSGANVLTF

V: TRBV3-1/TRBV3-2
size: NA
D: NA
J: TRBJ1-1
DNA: TGTGCCAGCACCCAGCGTGGGGGCGACAACACTGAAGCTTTCTTT
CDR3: CASTQRGGDNTEAFF

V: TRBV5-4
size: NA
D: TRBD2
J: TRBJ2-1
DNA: TGTGCCAGCAGCTTGGGGACTAGCGGGAGGGGGTCCTACAATGAGCAGTTCTTC
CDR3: CASSLGTSGRGSYNEQFF

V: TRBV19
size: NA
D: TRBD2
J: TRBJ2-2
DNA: TGTGCCAGTAGTATAGAAATAGCGGGATCGGGAACCGGGGAGCTGTTTTTT
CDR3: CASSIEIAGSGTGELFF

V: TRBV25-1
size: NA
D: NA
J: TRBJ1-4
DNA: TGTGCCGTTCAGGGTGCAACTAATGAAAAACTGTTTTTT
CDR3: CAVQGATNEKLFF

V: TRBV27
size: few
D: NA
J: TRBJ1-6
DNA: TGTGCCAGCAGTCCCATCACAGGGCGGAATTCACCCCTCCACTTT
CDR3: CASSPITGRNSPLHF

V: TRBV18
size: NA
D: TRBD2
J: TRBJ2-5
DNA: TGTGCCAGCTCAACGGGACTAGTGGGAGAGACCCAGTACTTC
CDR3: CASSTGLVGETQYF

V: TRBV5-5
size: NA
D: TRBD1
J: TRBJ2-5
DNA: TGTGCCAGCAGCTCGACCGGACAGGGTGGCCAGTACTTC
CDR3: CASSSTGQGGQYF

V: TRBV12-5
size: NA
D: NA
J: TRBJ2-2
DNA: TGTGCTAGTGGTGGCCCTGGGGCCACCGGGGAGCTGTTTTTT
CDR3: CASGGPGATGELFF

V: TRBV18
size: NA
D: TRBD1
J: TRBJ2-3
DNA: TGTGCCAGCTCACAAAACAGGGGTCATGGAACAGATACGCAGTATTTT
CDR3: CASSQNRGHGTDTQYF

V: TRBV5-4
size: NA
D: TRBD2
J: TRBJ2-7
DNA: TGTGCCAGCAGACGGCGGGAGAGAGAAGGCGAGCAGTACTTC
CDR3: CASRRREREGEQYF

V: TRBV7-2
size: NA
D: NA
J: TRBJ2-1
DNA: TGTGCCAGCAGCTTAGAGCCTTACAGGAGAGGCTCCTACAATGAGCAGTTCTTC
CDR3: CASSLEPYRRGSYNEQFF

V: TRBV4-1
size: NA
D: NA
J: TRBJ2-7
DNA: TGCGCCAGCAGCCAAGAACGTACTAGGTCCGCTTACGAGCAGTACTTC
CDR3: CASSQERTRSAYEQYF

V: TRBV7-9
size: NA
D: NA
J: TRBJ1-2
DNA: TGTGCCAGCAGCTATACAGGGAACTATGGCTACACCTTC
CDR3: CASSYTGNYGYTF

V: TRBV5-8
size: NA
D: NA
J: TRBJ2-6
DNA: TGTGCCAGTAAAAACTCTGGGGCCAACGTCCTGACTTTC
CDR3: CASKNSGANVLTF

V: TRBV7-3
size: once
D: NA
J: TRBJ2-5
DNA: TGTGCCAGCAGTCTGGACGGAGGAGTACAAGAGACCCAGTACTTC
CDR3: CASSLDGGVQETQYF

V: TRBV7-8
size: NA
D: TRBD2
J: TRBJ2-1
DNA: TGTGCCAGCAGCCCCTATAGCGGGTCCTCCTACAATGAGCAGTTCTTC
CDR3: CASSPYSGSSYNEQFF

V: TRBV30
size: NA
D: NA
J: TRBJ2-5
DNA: TGTGCCTGGTCGCCGGGGTCCAGCGGGGAGACCCAGTACTTC
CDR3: CAWSPGSSGETQYF

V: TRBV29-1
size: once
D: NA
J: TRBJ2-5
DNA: TGCAGCGTGAGGTGGTCAGGGATAGAGACCCAGTACTTC
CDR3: CSVRWSGIETQYF

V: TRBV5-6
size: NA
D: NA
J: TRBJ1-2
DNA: TGTGCCAGCAGCATCCAGGCGGGTTTTAACTATGGCTACACCTTC
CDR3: CASSIQAGFNYGYTF

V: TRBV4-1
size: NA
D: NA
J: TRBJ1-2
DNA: TGCGCCAGCAGCCAAGAGGCGACTAATTCGAACTATGGCTACACCTTC
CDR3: CASSQEATNSNYGYTF

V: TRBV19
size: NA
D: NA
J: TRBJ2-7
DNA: TGTGCCAGTAAAAACCGGGGAGCCTACGAGCAGTACTTC
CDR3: CASKNRGAYEQYF

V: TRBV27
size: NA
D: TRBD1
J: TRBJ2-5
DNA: TGTGCCAGCAGTTTATCGTCAGGGGGAAGGGAGACCCAGTACTTC
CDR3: CASSLSSGGRETQYF

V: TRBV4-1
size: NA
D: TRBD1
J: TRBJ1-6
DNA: TGCGCCAGCAGCCAATGGACAGGGAACAATTCACCCCTCCACTTT
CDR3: CASSQWTGNNSPLHF

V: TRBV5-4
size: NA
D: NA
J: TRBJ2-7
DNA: TGTGCCAGCAGCTTGGGGGCGGGGGCCCCTCGGAGGGAGCAGTACTTC
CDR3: CASSLGAGAPRREQYF

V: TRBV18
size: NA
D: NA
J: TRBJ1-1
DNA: TGTGCCAGCTCACCAAGTCCGACAAGCATGAACACTGAAGCTTTCTTT
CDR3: CASSPSPTSMNTEAFF

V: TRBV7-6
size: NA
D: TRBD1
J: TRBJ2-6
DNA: TGTGCCAGCAGCGCCGATGCCACAGGGGAACATGCGGGGGCCAACGTCCTGACTTTC
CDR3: CASSADATGEHAGANVLTF

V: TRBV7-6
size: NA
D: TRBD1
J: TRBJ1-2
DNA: TGTGCCAGCAGCTTCGGGACAGGGAGTGACTATGGCTACACCTTC
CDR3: CASSFGTGSDYGYTF

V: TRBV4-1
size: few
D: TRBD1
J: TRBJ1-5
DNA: TGCGCCAGCAGCCAAGGGGACAGGGATTCTCAGCCCCAGCATTTT
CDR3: CASSQGDRDSQPQHF

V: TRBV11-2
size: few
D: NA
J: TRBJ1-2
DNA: TGTGCCAGCGGAGGATCTGGCTACACCTTC
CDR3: CASGGSGYTF